Here is one T cell receptor beta chain with its context. Its specificity is not known. Method: immunoSEQ multiplex PCR; TCRdb's copy keeps in-frame clones and lacks some. This table holds around 130,000 clones, around nine tenths found once. This CDR3 spans 15 amino acids. The V gene lost 4 bases and the J gene lost 3 bases, with 13 bases spanning the gap. The germline V gene encodes CDR1 LGHNA and CDR2 YSLEER. This entry comes from a study of cytomegalovirus exposure and HLA in healthy donors. Notes on the study in general: The tendency of first-cohort TCR clusters to co-occur in the 110 or so validation repertoires emerged from a later analysis. The study put 150 to 200 TCR beta chains on its list as cytomegalovirus-associated.

The sequence was collected from a man aged 25-45 years in good health and CMV-seronegative. The specimen was PBMCs. The genes are TRBV4-3 and TRBJ2-1, with a tentative D call TRBD1 (5 bases). The CDR3 sequence: CASSPADRNYNEQFF. CDR3 DNA: TGCGCCAGCAGCCCAGCCGACAGAAACTACAATGAGCAGTTCTTC.